The following is a TCR beta chain sequence with its context. The antigen is unknown. Described time point: after neoadjuvant nivolumab, at surgical resection. Patients had newly diagnosed, untreated stage II-IVA oral cavity squamous cell carcinoma. Blood cells were analyzed directly, without culture or expansion. The data stem from a study of neoadjuvant anti-PD-1 for oral cavity cancer. Study conclusions and caveats: Treg/Th17 ratio rose with pretreatment blood and fell with post-treatment tumor TCRbeta clonality. TCR analyses covered only a few patients per response group.

Assay: immunoSEQ multiplex PCR; the TCRdb copy retains only in-frame clones and omits some. Of about 13,000 clones listed, over 60% are singletons. The origin of this receptor is a person aged 35 to 85 with oral cavity squamous cell carcinoma. The sequencing used PBMCs, collected after nivolumab (anti-PD-1) treatment.

The CDR3 sequence: CASTPSGVPDTQYF. The CDR3 DNA is TGTGCCAGCACCCCGAGCGGCGTGCCAGATACGCAGTATTTT. The rearrangement uses TRBV25-1 and TRBJ2-3; possibly TRBD2 for D (5 bases). The CDR3 totals 14 residues. Germline CDR1 MGHDK, CDR2 SYGVNS. The V end was cut by 7 bases, the J end by 4 bases, with 15 bases between.